The T cell receptor (beta chain) described here comes from a study of technical replicates of blood from a few donors (dated by TCRdb to about 2017). The count of this clone is one. What antigen it recognizes has not been identified. Nothing much larger sits one base from this clone, and base qualities are not available. Library generation was performed with the immunoSEQ multiplex PCR assay. TCRdb mirrors the immuneACCESS table, restricted to in-frame sequences. Some clones are absent from its copies; in checked studies, under half trace to an unresolved V gene, and the reason for the others is unknown. This sample comprises about 82,000 clones, over 95% of them detected only once. The biggest ten clones account for around 0.38% of the sample. The clonotype originates from a human donor in good health. Sequencing was done on a sample of T cells isolated from PBMCs.

The CDR3 region reads CASSEWIGVEYGYTF. The nucleotide sequence reads TGTGCCAGCAGTGAATGGATCGGGGTGGAGTATGGCTACACCTTC. Here the chain combines TRBV2 and TRBJ1-2, with the D gene call left open. From the germline V gene, CDR1 is SNHLY and CDR2 is FYNNEI. The CDR3 has 15 amino acids, counting the end cysteine and phenylalanine. The retained sequence is limited to the CDR3, 45 bases, with the frame set at the first base. V and J are truncated by 2 bases and 5 bases respectively, leaving an intervening sequence of 15 bases. Beyond the CDR3, the reference TRBV2 and TRBJ1-2 genes provide the residues; the full variable domain reads: EPEVTQTPSHQVTQMGQEVILRCVPISNHLYFYWYRQILGQKVEFLVSFYNNEISEKSEIFDDQFSVERPDGSNFTLKIRSTKLEDSAMYFCASSEWIGVEYGYTFGSGTRLTVV.